These 5 T cell receptor beta chains were sequenced from one sample in a study of T cell repertoires and HLA-DP antigens. Antigens of these TCRs are unknown. Measured with immunoSEQ multiplex PCR; TCRdb has only the in-frame clones, and not every one. Altogether tens of thousands of clones are present, just under 80% being singletons, with the ten largest covering 1.6%. The material sequenced was CD4+ T cells from PBMCs. Source of these receptors: a man aged 55 to 69 in good health and CMV-seronegative.

The rearrangement joins TRBV5-1 to TRBJ2-3, with D unclear. CDR1 SGHRS and CDR2 YFSETQ come from the germline V gene. Trimming pared 0 bases from V and 1 base from J, leaving 3 bases between. The CDR3 loop spans 13 amino acids. CDR3 sequence: CASSLAGTDTQYF. For the CDR3, the DNA is TGCGCCAGCAGCTTGGCGGGCACAGATACGCAGTATTTT.

The CDR3 coding sequence is TGTGCCAGCAGCTTCGGACGGGGGATAAACTATGGCTACACCTTC. It encodes CASSFGRGINYGYTF. This chain uses TRBV7-2 with TRBJ1-2; maybe TRBD1 (5 bases). This CDR3 spans 15 amino acids. V lost 3 bases and J 2 bases, leaving 13 bases between the germline ends. In germline, CDR1 is SGHTA, CDR2 FQGNSA.

J is TRBJ2-2 and V is TRBV11-2, with TRBD2 identical over 14 bases. Germline CDR1 is SGHAT and CDR2 is FQNNGV. The V and J ends lost 4 bases and 3 bases, in that order; junction bases with no gene match: 4. This CDR3 is built from 17 residues. CDR3 sequence reads: CASSWGLAGAHTGELFF. The CDR3 bases are TGTGCCAGCAGCTGGGGACTAGCGGGGGCGCACACCGGGGAGCTGTTTTTT.

This clone is a singleton in its sample. The rearrangement uses TRBV7-2 and TRBJ2-2; 7 nucleotides align to TRBD2. The CDR3 sequence is 16 residues long. The germline CDR1 and CDR2 sequences are SGHTA and FQGNSA. J gave up 1 base and V 1 base, and 3 bases lay outside the gene matches. CDR3 DNA sequence: TGTGCCAGCAGCTTAGTTAGCGGGTGGAACACCGGGGAGCTGTTTTTT. This sequence encodes CASSLVSGWNTGELFF. Combining the CDR3 with reference TRBV7-2 and TRBJ2-2 gives the whole variable domain GAGVSQSPSNKVTEKGKDVELRCDPISGHTALYWYRQSLGQGLEFLIYFQGNSAPDKSGLPSDRFSAERTGGSVSTLTIQRTQQEDSAVYLCASSLVSGWNTGELFFGEGSRLTVL.

This chain connects TRBV5-5 to TRBJ2-3; 15 positions match TRBD2. The germline V gene has CDR1 SGHKS and CDR2 YYEKEE (reference sequence). The CDR3 runs to 16 residues. J was trimmed by 4 bases and V by 4 bases; bases with no gene match: 4. The CDR3 DNA sequence: TGTGCCAGCAGCCAGGGACTAGCGGGAGGATCAGATACGCAGTATTTT. This gives the protein CASSQGLAGGSDTQYF. The full variable domain, completed using reference TRBV5-5 and TRBJ2-3, is DAGVTQSPTHLIKTRGQQVTLRCSPISGHKSVSWYQQVLGQGPQFIFQYYEKEERGRGNFPDRFSARQFPNYSSELNVNALLLGDSALYLCASSQGLAGGSDTQYFGPGTRLTVL.